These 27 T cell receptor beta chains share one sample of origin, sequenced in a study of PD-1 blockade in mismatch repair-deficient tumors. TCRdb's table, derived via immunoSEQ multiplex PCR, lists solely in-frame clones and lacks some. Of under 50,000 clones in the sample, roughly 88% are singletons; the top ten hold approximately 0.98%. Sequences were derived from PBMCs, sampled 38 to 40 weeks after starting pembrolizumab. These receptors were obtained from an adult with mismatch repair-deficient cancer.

The CDR3 DNA is TGCGCCAGCAGCTTGGTGTCTTCTACTTACAATGAGCAGTTCTTC. Its protein product is CASSLVSSTYNEQFF. The chain joins TRBV5-1 to TRBJ2-1, with no clear D. Trimming took 0 bases from V and 4 from J, leaving 11 bases between them. This CDR3 region has 15 residues. CDR1 is SGHRS and CDR2 is YFSETQ in the germline V gene.

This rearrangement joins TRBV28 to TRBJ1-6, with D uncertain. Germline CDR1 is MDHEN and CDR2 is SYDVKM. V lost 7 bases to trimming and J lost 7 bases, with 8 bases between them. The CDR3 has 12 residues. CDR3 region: CASTQTNSPLHF. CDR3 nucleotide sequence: TGTGCCAGCACCCAAACAAATTCACCCCTCCACTTT.

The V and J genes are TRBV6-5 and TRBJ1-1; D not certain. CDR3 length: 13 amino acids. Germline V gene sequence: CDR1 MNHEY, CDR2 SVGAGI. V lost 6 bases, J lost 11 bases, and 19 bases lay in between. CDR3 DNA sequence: TGTGCCAGCAGCAACCTCCCCCAGAGGGAGGCTTTCTTT. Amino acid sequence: CASSNLPQREAFF.

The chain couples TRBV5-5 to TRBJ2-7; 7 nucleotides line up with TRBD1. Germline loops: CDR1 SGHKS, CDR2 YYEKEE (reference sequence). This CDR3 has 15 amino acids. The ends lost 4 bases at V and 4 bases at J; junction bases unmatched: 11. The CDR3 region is CASSVEPTGSYEQYF. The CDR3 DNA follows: TGTGCCAGCAGCGTAGAACCGACAGGGAGTTACGAGCAGTACTTC.

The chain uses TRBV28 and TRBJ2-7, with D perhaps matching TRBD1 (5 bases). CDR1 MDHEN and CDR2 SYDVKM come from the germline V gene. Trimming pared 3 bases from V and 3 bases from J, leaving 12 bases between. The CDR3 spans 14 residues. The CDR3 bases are TGTGCCAGCAGTTTTCAAGGGGTGAACTACGAGCAGTACTTC. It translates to CASSFQGVNYEQYF.

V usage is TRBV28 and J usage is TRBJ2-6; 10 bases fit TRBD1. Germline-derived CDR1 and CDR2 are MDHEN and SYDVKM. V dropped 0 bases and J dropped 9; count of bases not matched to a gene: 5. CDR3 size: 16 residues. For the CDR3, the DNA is TGTGCCAGCAGTTTATGGGGGACAGGGGATGGCAACGTCCTGACTTTC. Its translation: CASSLWGTGDGNVLTF.

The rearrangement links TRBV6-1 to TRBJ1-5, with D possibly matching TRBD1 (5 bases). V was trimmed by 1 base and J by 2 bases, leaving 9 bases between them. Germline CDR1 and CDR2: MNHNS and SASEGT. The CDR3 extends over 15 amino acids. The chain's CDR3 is CASSEEGLRNQPQHF. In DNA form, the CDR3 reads TGTGCCAGCAGTGAAGAGGGGTTGCGCAATCAGCCCCAGCATTTT.

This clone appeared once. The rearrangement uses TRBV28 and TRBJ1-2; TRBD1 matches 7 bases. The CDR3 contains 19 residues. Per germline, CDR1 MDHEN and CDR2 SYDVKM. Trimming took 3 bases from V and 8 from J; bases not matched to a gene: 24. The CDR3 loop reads CASSFASVGGRRGLRGYTF. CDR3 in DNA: TGTGCCAGCAGTTTCGCCTCCGTGGGAGGAAGGAGGGGGCTTCGAGGCTACACCTTC.

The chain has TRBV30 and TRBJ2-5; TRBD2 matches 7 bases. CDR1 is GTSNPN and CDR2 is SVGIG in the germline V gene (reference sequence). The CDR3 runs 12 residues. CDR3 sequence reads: CAYGEGGETQYF. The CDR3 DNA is TGTGCTTATGGGGAGGGAGGGGAGACCCAGTACTTC.

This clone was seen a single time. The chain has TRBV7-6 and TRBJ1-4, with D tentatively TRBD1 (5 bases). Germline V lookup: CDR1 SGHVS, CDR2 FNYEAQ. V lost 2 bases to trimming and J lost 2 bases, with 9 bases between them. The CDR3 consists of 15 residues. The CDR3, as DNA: TGTGCCAGCAGCTTAAGGGCAGGGACTAATGAAAAACTGTTTTTT. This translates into CASSLRAGTNEKLFF. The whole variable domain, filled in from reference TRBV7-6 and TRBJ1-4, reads GAGVSQSPRYKVTKRGQDVALRCDPISGHVSLYWYRQALGQGPEFLTYFNYEAQQDKSGLPNDRFSAERPEGSISTLTIQRTEQRDSAMYRCASSLRAGTNEKLFFGSGTQLSVL.

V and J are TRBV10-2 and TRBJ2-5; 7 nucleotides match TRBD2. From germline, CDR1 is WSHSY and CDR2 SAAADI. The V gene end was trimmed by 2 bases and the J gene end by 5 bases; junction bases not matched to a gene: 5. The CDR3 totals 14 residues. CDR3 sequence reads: CASSERREGETQYF. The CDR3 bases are TGCGCCAGCAGTGAGCGAAGGGAGGGCGAGACCCAGTACTTC.

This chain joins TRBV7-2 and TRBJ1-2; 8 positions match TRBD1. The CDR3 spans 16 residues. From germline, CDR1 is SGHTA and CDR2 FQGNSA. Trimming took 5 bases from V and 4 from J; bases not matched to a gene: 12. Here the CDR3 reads CASSLLTGTGLYGYTF. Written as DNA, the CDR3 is TGTGCCAGCAGCCTCCTAACCGGGACAGGACTCTATGGCTACACCTTC.

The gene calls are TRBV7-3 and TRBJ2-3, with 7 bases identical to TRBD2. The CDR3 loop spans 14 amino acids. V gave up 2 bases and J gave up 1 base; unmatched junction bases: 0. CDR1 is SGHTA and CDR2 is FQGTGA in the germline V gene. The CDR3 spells CASSLAGGTDTQYF. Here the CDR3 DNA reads TGTGCCAGCAGCTTAGCGGGGGGCACAGATACGCAGTATTTT.

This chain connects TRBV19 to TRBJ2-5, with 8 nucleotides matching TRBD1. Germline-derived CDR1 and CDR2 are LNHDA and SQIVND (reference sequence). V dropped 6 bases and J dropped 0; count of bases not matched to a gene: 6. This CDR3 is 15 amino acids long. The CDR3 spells CASSQNRGDQETQYF. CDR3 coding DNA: TGTGCCAGTAGCCAAAACAGGGGGGACCAAGAGACCCAGTACTTC.

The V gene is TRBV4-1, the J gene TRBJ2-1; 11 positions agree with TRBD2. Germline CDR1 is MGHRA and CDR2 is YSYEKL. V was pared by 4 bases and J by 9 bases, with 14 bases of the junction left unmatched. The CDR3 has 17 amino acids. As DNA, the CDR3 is TGCGCCAGCAGCCTAATCATTCCTAGCGGGGGGCGGAGTGAGCAGTTCTTC. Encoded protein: CASSLIIPSGGRSEQFF.

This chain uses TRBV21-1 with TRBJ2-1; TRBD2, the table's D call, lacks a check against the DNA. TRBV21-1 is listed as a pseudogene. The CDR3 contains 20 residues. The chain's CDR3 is CASSKKGGTSGRATYNEQFF. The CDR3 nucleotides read TGTGCCAGCAGCAAAAAAGGGGGGACTAGCGGGAGGGCCACCTACAATGAGCAGTTCTTC.

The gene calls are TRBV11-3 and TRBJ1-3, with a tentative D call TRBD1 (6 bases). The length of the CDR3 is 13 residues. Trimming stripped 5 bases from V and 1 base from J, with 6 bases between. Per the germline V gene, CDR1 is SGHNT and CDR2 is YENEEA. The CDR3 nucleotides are TGTGCCAGCAGCACAGGGTCTGGAAACACCATATATTTT. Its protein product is CASSTGSGNTIYF.

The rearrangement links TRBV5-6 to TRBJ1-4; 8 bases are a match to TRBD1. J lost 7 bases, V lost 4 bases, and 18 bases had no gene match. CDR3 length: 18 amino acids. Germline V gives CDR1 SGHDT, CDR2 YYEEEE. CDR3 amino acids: CASSLGKDRARVSEKLFF. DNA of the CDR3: TGTGCCAGCAGCCTCGGGAAGGACAGGGCAAGGGTTAGTGAAAAACTGTTTTTT.

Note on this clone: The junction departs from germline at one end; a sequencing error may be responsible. The CDR3 coding sequence is TGTGCTAGCAGCTCCGGACAGGGAAACAATGAGCAGTTCTTC. It encodes CASSSGQGNNEQFF. V is TRBV7-7 and J is TRBJ2-1, with 8 bases lining up with TRBD1. Germline CDR1 SSHAT, CDR2 FNYEAQ (reference sequence). CDR3 size: 14 residues.

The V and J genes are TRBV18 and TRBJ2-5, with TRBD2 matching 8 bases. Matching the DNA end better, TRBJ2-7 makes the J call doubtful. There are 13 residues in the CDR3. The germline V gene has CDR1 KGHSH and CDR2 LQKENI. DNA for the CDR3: TGTGCCAGCTCAGGCGGGAGGTCGAGCGAGCAGTACTTC. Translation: CASSGGRSSEQYF.

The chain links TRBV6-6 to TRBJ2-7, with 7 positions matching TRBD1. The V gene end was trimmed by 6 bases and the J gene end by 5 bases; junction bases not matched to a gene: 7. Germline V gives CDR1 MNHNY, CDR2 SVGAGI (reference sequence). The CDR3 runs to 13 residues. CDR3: CASRGQELNEQYF. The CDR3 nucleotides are TGTGCCAGCAGAGGACAGGAGTTGAACGAGCAGTACTTC.

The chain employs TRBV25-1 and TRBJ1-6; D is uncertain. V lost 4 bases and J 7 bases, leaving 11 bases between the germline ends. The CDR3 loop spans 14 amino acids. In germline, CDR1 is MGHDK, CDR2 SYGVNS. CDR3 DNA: TGTGCCAGCAGTGCCCCGAACGCGAATTCACCCCTCCACTTT. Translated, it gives CASSAPNANSPLHF.

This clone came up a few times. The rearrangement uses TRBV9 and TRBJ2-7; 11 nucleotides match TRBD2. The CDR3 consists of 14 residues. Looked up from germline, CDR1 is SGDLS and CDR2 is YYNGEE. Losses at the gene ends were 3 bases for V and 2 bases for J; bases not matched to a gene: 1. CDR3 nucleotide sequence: TGTGCCAGCAGCGCTAGCGGGAGGACCTACGAGCAGTACTTC. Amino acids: CASSASGRTYEQYF. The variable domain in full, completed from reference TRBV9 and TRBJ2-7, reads DSGVTQTPKHLITATGQRVTLRCSPRSGDLSVYWYQQSLDQGLQFLIQYYNGEERAKGNILERFSAQQFPDLHSELNLSSLELGDSALYFCASSASGRTYEQYFGPGTRLTVT.

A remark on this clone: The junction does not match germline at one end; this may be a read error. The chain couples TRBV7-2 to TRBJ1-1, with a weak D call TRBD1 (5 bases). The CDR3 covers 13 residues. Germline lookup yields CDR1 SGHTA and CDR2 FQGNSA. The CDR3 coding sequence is TGTGCCAGCAGCTTAGCGCCTGGGGCGAGGAGGGGCTTT. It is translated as CASSLAPGARRGF.

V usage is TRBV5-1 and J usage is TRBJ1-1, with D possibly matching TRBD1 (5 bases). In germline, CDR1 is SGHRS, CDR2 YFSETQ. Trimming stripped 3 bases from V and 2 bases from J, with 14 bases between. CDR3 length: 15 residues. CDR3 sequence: CASSWTLTVNTEAFF. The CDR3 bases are TGCGCCAGCAGCTGGACCCTGACAGTAAACACTGAAGCTTTCTTT.

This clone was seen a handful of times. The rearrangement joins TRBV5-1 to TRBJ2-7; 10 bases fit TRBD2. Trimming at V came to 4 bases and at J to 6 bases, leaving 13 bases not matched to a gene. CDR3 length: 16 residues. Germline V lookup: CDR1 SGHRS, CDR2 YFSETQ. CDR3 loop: CASSPVASGSGTEQYF. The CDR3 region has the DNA TGCGCCAGCAGCCCGGTGGCTAGCGGGAGCGGGACCGAGCAGTACTTC.

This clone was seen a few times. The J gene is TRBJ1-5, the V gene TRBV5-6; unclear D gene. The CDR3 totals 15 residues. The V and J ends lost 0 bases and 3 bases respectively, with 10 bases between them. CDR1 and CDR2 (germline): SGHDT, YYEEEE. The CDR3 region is CASSLGSVPNQPQHF. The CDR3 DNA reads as TGTGCCAGCAGCTTGGGGTCGGTTCCCAATCAGCCCCAGCATTTT.